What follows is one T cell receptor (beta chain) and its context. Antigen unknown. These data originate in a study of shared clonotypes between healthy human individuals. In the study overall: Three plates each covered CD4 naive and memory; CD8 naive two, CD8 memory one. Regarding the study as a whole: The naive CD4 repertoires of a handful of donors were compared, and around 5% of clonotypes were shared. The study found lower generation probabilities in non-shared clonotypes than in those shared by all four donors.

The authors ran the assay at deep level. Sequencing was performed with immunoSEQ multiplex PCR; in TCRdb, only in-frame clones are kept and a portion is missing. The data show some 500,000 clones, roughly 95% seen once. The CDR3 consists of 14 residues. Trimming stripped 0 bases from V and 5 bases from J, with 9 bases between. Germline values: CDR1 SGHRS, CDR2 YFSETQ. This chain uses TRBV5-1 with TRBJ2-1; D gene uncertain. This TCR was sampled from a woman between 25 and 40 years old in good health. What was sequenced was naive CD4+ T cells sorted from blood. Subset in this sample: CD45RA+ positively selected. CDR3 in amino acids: CASSLEWTHNEQFF. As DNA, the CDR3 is TGCGCCAGCAGCTTGGAATGGACCCACAATGAGCAGTTCTTC.